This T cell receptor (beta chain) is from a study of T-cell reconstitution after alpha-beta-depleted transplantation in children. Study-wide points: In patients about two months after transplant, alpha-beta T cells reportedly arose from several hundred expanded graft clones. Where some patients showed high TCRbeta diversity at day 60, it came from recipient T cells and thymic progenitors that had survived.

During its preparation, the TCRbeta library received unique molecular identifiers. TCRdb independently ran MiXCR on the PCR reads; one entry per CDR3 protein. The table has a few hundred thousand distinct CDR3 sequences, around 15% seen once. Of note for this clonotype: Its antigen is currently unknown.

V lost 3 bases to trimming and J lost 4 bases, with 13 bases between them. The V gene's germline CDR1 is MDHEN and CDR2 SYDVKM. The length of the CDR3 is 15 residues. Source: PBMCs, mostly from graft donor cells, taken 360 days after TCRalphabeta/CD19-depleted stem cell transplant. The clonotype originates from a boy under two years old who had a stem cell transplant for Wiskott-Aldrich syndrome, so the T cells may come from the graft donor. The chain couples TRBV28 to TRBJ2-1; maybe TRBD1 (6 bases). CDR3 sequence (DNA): TGTGCCAGCAGTTTTTACAGGGAAGGGTACAATGAGCAGTTCTTC. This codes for CASSFYREGYNEQFF.